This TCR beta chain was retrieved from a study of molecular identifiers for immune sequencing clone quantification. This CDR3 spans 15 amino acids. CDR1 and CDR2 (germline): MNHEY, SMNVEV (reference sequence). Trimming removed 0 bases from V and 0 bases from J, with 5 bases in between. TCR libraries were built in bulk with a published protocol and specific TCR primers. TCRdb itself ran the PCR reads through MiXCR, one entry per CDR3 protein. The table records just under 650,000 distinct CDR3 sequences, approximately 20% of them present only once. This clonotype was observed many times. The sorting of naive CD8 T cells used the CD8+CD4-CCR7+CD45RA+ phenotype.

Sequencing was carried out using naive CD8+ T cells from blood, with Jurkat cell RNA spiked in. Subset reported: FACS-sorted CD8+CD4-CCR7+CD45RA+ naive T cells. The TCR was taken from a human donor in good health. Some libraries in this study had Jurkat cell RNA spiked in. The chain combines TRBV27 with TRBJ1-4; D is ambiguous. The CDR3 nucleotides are TGTGCCAGCAGTTTATCTGGGTCAACTAATGAAAAACTGTTTTTT. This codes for CASSLSGSTNEKLFF.